These 30 T cell receptor beta chains were all obtained from the same sample, sequenced in a study of shared clonotypes between healthy human individuals. Only in-frame clones appear in the TCRdb table, and some are missing; sequencing was by immunoSEQ multiplex PCR. The table records about 2.1 million clones, 85% to 95% of them present only once. It was CD45RO-negative cells, positively selected for CCR7, that made up naive CD8 cells, with terminally differentiated effector memory CD45RA+ cells excluded. The sample consisted of naive CD8+ T cells from PBMCs. The receptor set was obtained from a man between 18 and 35 years old in good health. Some clones in this sample may be carry-over from other donors' samples.

The V call is TRBV11-2, the J call TRBJ2-7; TRBD1 agrees at 9 bases. The CDR3 sequence is 17 residues long. CDR1 is SGHAT and CDR2 is FQNNGV in the germline V gene. Unmatched junction bases numbered 12, after V lost 0 bases and J lost 6 bases. The CDR3 nucleotides are TGTGCCAGCAGCTTAGAAGGTTCCGGGACAGGGAATGGCGAGCAGTACTTC. Amino acids: CASSLEGSGTGNGEQYF.

The J gene is TRBJ2-7, the V gene TRBV5-6, with D possibly being TRBD2 (5 bases). Germline V CDR1 and CDR2: SGHDT, YYEEEE. Trimming left V 3 bases short and J 2 bases short, with 12 bases between. This CDR3 comprises 14 residues. The CDR3 region is CASSSREGAYEQYF. In DNA, the CDR3 is TGTGCCAGCAGCTCCCGCGAGGGAGCCTACGAGCAGTACTTC.

This clone was observed a handful of times. The V call is TRBV19, the J call TRBJ1-1, with unresolved D. This CDR3 spans 14 amino acids. The V and J ends lost 1 base and 7 bases respectively, with 13 bases between them. The germline V gene encodes CDR1 LNHDA and CDR2 SQIVND (reference sequence). This CDR3 is CASSIVGGSDEAFF. The CDR3 DNA reads as TGTGCCAGTAGTATAGTTGGCGGGTCGGATGAAGCTTTCTTT.

Worth noting for this clone: This may arise from a read error, as a much more abundant clone is one base away. The CDR3: CASSYVNQPQHF. CDR3 sequence (DNA): TGTGCCAGCAGTTACGTCAATCAGCCCCAGCATTTT. This chain connects TRBV28 to TRBJ1-5; D remains unclear. CDR3 length: 12 amino acids. Trimming shortened V by 4 bases and J by 3 bases, and 4 bases separated the two germline ends. CDR1 is MDHEN and CDR2 is SYDVKM in the germline V gene.

V usage is TRBV7-9 and J usage is TRBJ2-2; 7 bases align to TRBD1. J lost 5 bases, V lost 5 bases, and 8 bases had no gene match. The germline CDR1 and CDR2 sequences are SEHNR and FQNEAQ (reference sequence). The CDR3 covers 15 residues. Here the CDR3 reads CASSPNRGRTGELFF. CDR3 bases: TGTGCCAGCAGCCCCAACAGGGGCAGAACCGGGGAGCTGTTTTTT.

The CDR3 sequence: CAWIGNTEAFF. CDR3 bases: TGTGCCTGGATAGGGAACACTGAAGCTTTCTTT. V gene TRBV30 combines with J gene TRBJ1-1; D is undetermined. The CDR3 is 11 residues long. The V end was cut by 4 bases, the J end by 1 base, with 4 bases between. The germline gives CDR1 GTSNPN, CDR2 SVGIG (reference sequence).

On this clone: This sample includes further DNA sequences coding for the same CDR3. This chain uses TRBV5-6 with TRBJ2-7; 11 nucleotides align to TRBD1. V shed 2 bases and J 7 bases; nucleotides not matched to a gene: 2. The CDR3 sequence is 13 residues long. Germline V lookup: CDR1 SGHDT, CDR2 YYEEEE. CDR3 sequence reads: CASSFGTGGEQYF. CDR3 DNA: TGTGCCAGCAGCTTCGGGACAGGGGGTGAGCAGTACTTC. The full variable domain, its missing parts supplied by reference TRBV5-6 and TRBJ2-7, is DAGVTQSPTHLIKTRGQQVTLRCSPKSGHDTVSWYQQALGQGPQFIFQYYEEEERQRGNFPDRFSGHQFPNYSSELNVNALLLGDSALYLCASSFGTGGEQYFGPGTRLTVT.

The chain joins TRBV2 to TRBJ2-7, with D possibly TRBD2 on 6 matching bases. V was shortened by 8 bases and J by 2 bases, with 13 bases between the two germline ends. CDR1 is SNHLY and CDR2 is FYNNEI in the germline V gene. This CDR3 is 13 amino acids long. The CDR3 is CASYVAEAYEQYF. The CDR3 nucleotides read TGTGCCAGCTACGTAGCGGAGGCCTACGAGCAGTACTTC.

The chain is built from TRBV30 and TRBJ1-3; maybe TRBD1 (6 bases). V was pared by 0 bases and J by 2 bases, with 20 bases between. Germline CDR1 reads GTSNPN; CDR2 reads SVGIG (reference sequence). This CDR3 spans 18 amino acids. CDR3 in DNA: TGTGCCTGGAGTGTAAAGGTTGAGCGGGGGGCCGCTGGAAACACCATATATTTT. The encoded protein is CAWSVKVERGAAGNTIYF.

The rearrangement uses TRBV10-3 and TRBJ2-7; 11 nucleotides match TRBD2. Trimming at V came to 6 bases and at J to 7 bases, leaving 17 bases not matched to a gene. Germline CDR1 and CDR2: ENHRY and SYGVKD. The CDR3 runs to 17 residues. In DNA, the CDR3 is TGTGCCATCAGGACACTAGCGGGAGAGAGGGGGTCGGGTGAGCAGTACTTC. This encodes CAIRTLAGERGSGEQYF.

The rearrangement links TRBV7-9 to TRBJ2-3; 7 bases map to TRBD1. V lost 5 bases to trimming and J lost 3 bases; unmatched junction nucleotides: 5. This CDR3 has 14 residues. Germline-derived CDR1 and CDR2 are SEHNR and FQNEAQ (reference sequence). The CDR3 protein is CASSPGQVTDTQYF. The CDR3 DNA is TGTGCCAGCAGCCCCGGACAGGTGACAGATACGCAGTATTTT. Using reference TRBV7-9 and TRBJ2-3 for the parts outside the CDR3, the full variable domain is DTGVSQNPRHKITKRGQNVTFRCDPISEHNRLYWYRQTLGQGPEFLTYFQNEAQLEKSRLLSDRFSAERPKGSFSTLEIQRTEQGDSAMYLCASSPGQVTDTQYFGPGTRLTVL.

This clone was picked up one time. The chain recombines TRBV7-6 with TRBJ2-5; 10 bases agree with TRBD1. Germline V gene data show CDR1 as SGHVS and CDR2 as FNYEAQ. With 3 bases clipped from V and 4 bases from J, the junction kept 8 bases outside the gene matches. The CDR3 consists of 16 residues. Here the CDR3 reads CASSFIDDRGRETQYF. The CDR3, as DNA: TGTGCCAGCAGCTTCATAGACGACAGGGGGCGAGAGACCCAGTACTTC.

The chain has TRBV7-9 and TRBJ2-5; D not resolved. The DNA end is a closer match to TRBJ2-7, so the J assignment may be wrong. This CDR3 has 12 amino acids. CDR1 is SEHNR and CDR2 is FQNEAQ in the germline V gene (reference sequence). The CDR3 region is CASSESSYEQYF. CDR3 nucleotide sequence: TGTGCCAGCAGCGAGAGCTCCTACGAGCAGTACTTC.

The chain recombines TRBV28 with TRBJ2-3; 8 nucleotides line up with TRBD2. The CDR3 loop spans 17 amino acids. The J segment lost 1 base and the V segment lost 5 bases, leaving 11 bases of the junction unmatched. Germline values: CDR1 MDHEN, CDR2 SYDVKM. The CDR3 DNA reads TGTGCCAGCAGTCCTGCGACCGCGACTAGCGGCACAGATACGCAGTATTTT. Translating it yields CASSPATATSGTDTQYF.

This sequence joins TRBV28 and TRBJ2-1; D is ambiguous. Trimming removed 11 bases from V and 4 bases from J, with 12 bases in between. Germline V gives CDR1 MDHEN, CDR2 SYDVKM. The CDR3 loop spans 12 amino acids. For the CDR3, the DNA is TGTGCCTGCCTAAGTGTGTACAATGAGCAGTTCTTC. Encoded protein: CACLSVYNEQFF.

The chain employs TRBV7-9 and TRBJ2-3, with D possibly TRBD1 on 5 matching bases. In germline, CDR1 is SEHNR, CDR2 FQNEAQ (reference sequence). The CDR3 runs 14 residues. V was shortened by 5 bases and J by 3 bases, with 12 bases between the two germline ends. This chain's CDR3 is CASSQGYGTDTQYF. In DNA form, the CDR3 reads TGTGCCAGCAGCCAGGGCTATGGGACAGATACGCAGTATTTT. The variable domain in full, with the rest retrieved from reference TRBV7-9 and TRBJ2-3, is DTGVSQNPRHKITKRGQNVTFRCDPISEHNRLYWYRQTLGQGPEFLTYFQNEAQLEKSRLLSDRFSAERPKGSFSTLEIQRTEQGDSAMYLCASSQGYGTDTQYFGPGTRLTVL.

The chain carries TRBV7-3 and TRBJ2-1, with D hard to call. CDR1 is SGHTA and CDR2 is FQGTGA in the germline V gene. The germline V and J ends were trimmed by 5 bases and 6 bases, with 11 bases remaining between them. The CDR3 totals 13 residues. The CDR3 sequence: CASSDGRVNEQFF. The CDR3 DNA sequence: TGTGCCAGCAGCGATGGCCGGGTCAATGAGCAGTTCTTC.

Details on this clone: This sample includes further DNA sequences coding for the same CDR3. The chain employs TRBV15 and TRBJ2-7; 7 positions agree with TRBD1. The CDR3 loop spans 14 amino acids. The V gene end was trimmed by 1 base and the J gene end by 0 bases; junction bases not matched to a gene: 0. CDR1 LNHNV and CDR2 YYDKDF come from the germline V gene (reference sequence). The CDR3 coding sequence is TGTGCCACCAGCAGAGGGGACAGCTCCTACGAGCAGTACTTC. Its protein is CATSRGDSSYEQYF. Full variable domain (missing parts from reference TRBV15 and TRBJ2-7): DAMVIQNPRYQVTQFGKPVTLSCSQTLNHNVMYWYQQKSSQAPKLLFHYYDKDFNNEADTPDNFQSRRPNTSFCFLDIRSPGLGDTAMYLCATSRGDSSYEQYFGPGTRLTVT.

The V call is TRBV5-6, the J call TRBJ2-5, with D hard to call. The CDR3 sequence is 13 residues long. V lost 0 bases, J lost 3 bases, and 6 bases lay in between. Per the germline V gene, CDR1 is SGHDT and CDR2 is YYEEEE. CDR3 protein: CASSLDWEETQYF. The CDR3 DNA reads TGTGCCAGCAGCTTGGACTGGGAAGAGACCCAGTACTTC.

V usage is TRBV7-9 and J usage is TRBJ2-1; tentative D call: TRBD1 (6 bases). Trimming pared 5 bases from V and 2 bases from J, leaving 19 bases between. The CDR3 is made up of 17 amino acids. The germline gives CDR1 SEHNR, CDR2 FQNEAQ (reference sequence). CDR3 residues: CASSAKQGGTTYNEQFF. The CDR3 nucleotides read TGTGCCAGCAGCGCCAAACAGGGCGGTACTACCTACAATGAGCAGTTCTTC. Full variable domain (remainder filled in from reference TRBV7-9 and TRBJ2-1): DTGVSQNPRHKITKRGQNVTFRCDPISEHNRLYWYRQTLGQGPEFLTYFQNEAQLEKSRLLSDRFSAERPKGSFSTLEIQRTEQGDSAMYLCASSAKQGGTTYNEQFFGPGTRLTVL.

This sequence joins TRBV9 and TRBJ2-5; 9 bases are shared with TRBD2. Germline V gene sequence: CDR1 SGDLS, CDR2 YYNGEE. The CDR3 contains 18 residues. After removal of 0 bases from V and 4 bases from J, the junction contained 13 bases not matched to a gene. CDR3 in DNA: TGTGCCAGCAGCGTAGGGCTGGGGTCTAGCGGGATTGGAGAGACCCAGTACTTC. Translated, it gives CASSVGLGSSGIGETQYF.

The gene calls are TRBV27 and TRBJ2-7; D is perhaps TRBD1 or TRBD2 (6 bases each). CDR1 MNHEY and CDR2 SMNVEV come from the germline V gene (reference sequence). The CDR3 contains 16 residues. The V end was cut by 2 bases, the J end by 1 base, with 15 bases between. CDR3 sequence reads: CASSLGPGAGSYEQYF. The CDR3 DNA reads as TGTGCCAGCAGTTTAGGGCCGGGGGCAGGATCCTACGAGCAGTACTTC.

This chain links TRBV2 with TRBJ1-4; D might be TRBD1 (5 bases). The V end lost 4 bases, the J end lost 6 bases, and 12 bases lay between the germline ends. CDR3 length: 14 amino acids. CDR1 is SNHLY and CDR2 is FYNNEI in the germline V gene. In nucleotides, the CDR3 is TGTGCCAGCAGTGTCTTGTCAGGGTATGAAAAACTGTTTTTT. This encodes CASSVLSGYEKLFF. Drawing the rest from reference TRBV2 and TRBJ1-4, the complete variable domain is EPEVTQTPSHQVTQMGQEVILRCVPISNHLYFYWYRQILGQKVEFLVSFYNNEISEKSEIFDDQFSVERPDGSNFTLKIRSTKLEDSAMYFCASSVLSGYEKLFFGSGTQLSVL.

The chain combines TRBV9 with TRBJ2-2; 7 nucleotides match TRBD1. V trimming: 3 bases; J trimming: 0 bases; junction bases outside the gene matches: 5. Germline V gene data show CDR1 as SGDLS and CDR2 as YYNGEE. CDR3 length: 16 residues. CDR3 nucleotide sequence: TGTGCCAGCAGCGCCCTCACAGGGGCGAACACCGGGGAGCTGTTTTTT. It yields the protein CASSALTGANTGELFF.

This chain connects TRBV28 to TRBJ2-5; 9 bases align to TRBD1. Germline CDR1 MDHEN, CDR2 SYDVKM. This CDR3 contains 15 residues. V gave up 6 bases and J gave up 4 bases; unmatched junction bases: 9. This chain's CDR3 is CASRTYRGRGETQYF. DNA for the CDR3: TGTGCCAGCAGAACTTACAGGGGGCGCGGAGAGACCCAGTACTTC.

The chain has TRBV25-1 and TRBJ1-4; D remains ambiguous. CDR3 length: 13 residues. From germline, CDR1 is MGHDK and CDR2 SYGVNS. Trimming stripped 2 bases from V and 8 bases from J, with 9 bases between. CDR3 residues: CASSEPGKEKLFF. In DNA, the CDR3 is TGTGCCAGCAGTGAACCCGGGAAGGAAAAACTGTTTTTT.

This rearrangement joins TRBV7-2 to TRBJ2-6; D uncertain. The CDR3 runs to 18 residues. V was clipped by 0 bases and J by 0 bases, with 12 bases between them. Germline CDR1 and CDR2: SGHTA and FQGNSA. DNA of the CDR3: TGTGCCAGCAGCTTAGCGCGCTTACAGTACTCTGGGGCCAACGTCCTGACTTTC. This sequence encodes CASSLARLQYSGANVLTF.

The chain combines TRBV6-1 with TRBJ2-1; TRBD2 aligns across 12 bases. The germline gives CDR1 MNHNS, CDR2 SASEGT. Trimming removed 0 bases from V and 2 bases from J; junction bases left unmatched: 2. CDR3 length equals 17 residues. The CDR3 is CASSEARLAGAYNEQFF. CDR3 DNA: TGTGCCAGCAGTGAAGCTCGACTAGCGGGGGCCTACAATGAGCAGTTCTTC.

V is TRBV7-9 and J is TRBJ1-1; the D gene is possibly TRBD1 (6 bases). Germline V gene sequence: CDR1 SEHNR, CDR2 FQNEAQ (reference sequence). The CDR3 is made up of 17 amino acids. Trimming stripped 8 bases from V and 0 bases from J, with 22 bases between. The CDR3 loop reads CASLVWGADRMNTEAFF. The CDR3 DNA is TGTGCCAGCCTCGTATGGGGGGCGGACCGCATGAACACTGAAGCTTTCTTT.

The chain employs TRBV27 and TRBJ1-1; 11 bases are shared with TRBD1. The CDR3 is 19 amino acids. Germline assignment: CDR1 MNHEY and CDR2 SMNVEV (reference sequence). With 5 bases clipped from V and 1 base from J, the junction kept 15 bases outside the gene matches. The CDR3 here is CASSVRDRGSIWGNTEAFF. CDR3 bases: TGTGCCAGCAGTGTCCGGGACAGGGGGTCTATTTGGGGGAACACTGAAGCTTTCTTT.